This T cell receptor (beta chain) was found in a study of shared clonotypes between healthy human individuals. The study, taken as a whole, reports: The expectation was that sequencing depth would affect clonotype sharing among donors. Few donors restricted represented genetic and exposure-history diversity.

Germline CDR1 MNHNS, CDR2 SASEGT. The CDR3 has 14 amino acids. Trimming stripped 3 bases from V and 7 bases from J, with 13 bases between. Concerning this clone itself: Its antigen is still unknown.

When replicate PCRs were run on sorted subsets, they used 200 to 250 ng DNA, about 30,000 T cell genomes. Generated by immunoSEQ multiplex PCR, the TCRdb table keeps only in-frame clones and is missing some. The sample lists about 1.5 million clones, roughly 98% seen once, with about 0.45% in the top ten. The clonotype originates from a man aged 25 to 45 in good health. V is TRBV6-1 and J is TRBJ1-5; possible D gene TRBD1, 6 bases. Material: naive CD4+ T cells sorted from blood. The subset here: CD45RA+ positively selected. CDR3 in amino acids: CASSEMAGEQPQHF. For the CDR3, the DNA is TGTGCCAGCAGTGAGATGGCAGGGGAACAGCCCCAGCATTTT.